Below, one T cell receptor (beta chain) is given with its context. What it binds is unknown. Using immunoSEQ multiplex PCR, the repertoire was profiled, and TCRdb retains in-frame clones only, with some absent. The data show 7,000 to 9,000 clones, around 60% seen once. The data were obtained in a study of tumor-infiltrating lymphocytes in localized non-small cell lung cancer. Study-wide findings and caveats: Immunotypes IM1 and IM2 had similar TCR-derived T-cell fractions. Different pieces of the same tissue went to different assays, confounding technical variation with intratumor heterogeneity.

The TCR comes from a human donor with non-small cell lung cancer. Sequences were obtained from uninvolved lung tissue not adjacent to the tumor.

CDR3 coding DNA: TGCAGCGTTGGAGTGGGGCCCTACGAGCAGTACTTC. Its protein is CSVGVGPYEQYF. This rearrangement joins TRBV29-1 to TRBJ2-7, with a tentative D call TRBD1 (5 bases). CDR1 and CDR2 (germline): SQVTM, ANQGSEA. The length of the CDR3 is 12 residues. Trimming cost V 4 bases and J 2 bases, with 9 bases left between them.